The entry that follows covers one T cell receptor (beta chain) sequence. Trimming stripped 3 bases from V and 4 bases from J, with 10 bases between. This CDR3 is 14 amino acids long. Per germline, CDR1 LNHDA and CDR2 SQIVND (reference sequence). Authors' processing steps: Estimation of nucleated cell counts was performed using reference gene primer amplification. TCRdb's table, derived via immunoSEQ multiplex PCR, lists solely in-frame clones and lacks some. V, J and clone size reflect that table, while D and trimming were determined from the DNA. Of roughly 500,000 clones listed, around 85% are singletons. The sample originates from a study of blood T cell repertoires in COVID-19. About the research overall: Acute and convalescent COVID-19 samples came from the United States, Italy and Spain. The cDNA or gDNA used as material had been derived from T cells, B-cell-depleted T cells, or PBMCs.

The material sequenced was peripheral blood. The receptor was derived from a human donor in a cohort sampled during active COVID-19. This chain joins TRBV19 and TRBJ1-5; the D is unclear. CDR3: CASSIAGPNQPQHF. CDR3 nucleotide sequence: TGTGCCAGTAGTATTGCAGGTCCAAATCAGCCCCAGCATTTT.